Here is one T cell receptor beta chain with its context. The entry originates in a study of cytomegalovirus exposure and HLA in healthy donors. The PCR was carried out with 60 Vbeta primers and 13 Jbeta primers. Repertoires were generated with immunoSEQ multiplex PCR, while TCRdb's copy carries only in-frame clones and drops some. The repertoire holds 150,000 to 200,000 clones, approximately 80% seen once, with about 1.8% in the top ten. Germline loops: CDR1 SGHRS, CDR2 YFSETQ. V dropped 5 bases and J dropped 2 bases, with 24 bases sitting between them. This CDR3 contains 18 residues. V usage is TRBV5-1 and J usage is TRBJ2-3, with a tentative D call TRBD2 (7 bases). The sequenced sample was PBMCs. This TCR was recovered from a woman under 30 in good health and CMV-seronegative. CDR3 sequence: CASSGTLGGSGTTDTQYF. The CDR3 DNA reads TGCGCCAGCAGTGGCACTTTAGGGGGGAGCGGGACCACAGATACGCAGTATTTT.